The entry below gives a single TCR beta chain sequence along with its context. Its antigen is not known. Only in-frame clones appear in the TCRdb table, and some are missing; sequencing was by immunoSEQ multiplex PCR. The data show about 19,000 clones, about two thirds seen once. The data derive from a study of OX40 agonist ivuxolimab in advanced cancers. Study results and limitations: Among the least clonally expanded were partial responders at 0.1-3.0 mg/kg.

This receptor was obtained from an adult with an advanced solid tumor such as melanoma, head and neck, liver or kidney cancer. The source was CD4+ or CD8+ T cells sorted from blood, collected in a trial of the OX40 agonist ivuxolimab.

The CDR3 region is CASSWGLAGYNEQFF. CDR3 sequence (DNA): TGTGCCAGCAGCTGGGGACTAGCGGGGTACAATGAGCAGTTCTTC. V gene TRBV28 combines with J gene TRBJ2-1; 13 bases are shared with TRBD2. Germline V lookup: CDR1 MDHEN, CDR2 SYDVKM. CDR3 length: 15 residues. V trimming: 6 bases; J trimming: 4 bases; junction bases outside the gene matches: 3. Full variable domain (missing parts from reference TRBV28 and TRBJ2-1): DVKVTQSSRYLVKRTGEKVFLECVQDMDHENMFWYRQDPGLGLRLIYFSYDVKMKEKGDIPEGYSVSREKKERFSLILESASTNQTSMYLCASSWGLAGYNEQFFGPGTRLTVL.